Presented here are 29 T cell receptor beta chains from one specimen sequenced in a study of blood T cell repertoires in COVID-19. The data were produced by immunoSEQ multiplex PCR, yet TCRdb's version contains in-frame clones alone and is incomplete. This table holds around 250,000 clones, 86% found once. Material for sequencing was peripheral blood. The source of these receptors is a man in his 60s with acute or convalescent COVID-19.

In regard to this clone: The junction shows a germline mismatch at one end, possibly a read error. This chain joins TRBV6-2 or TRBV6-3 and TRBJ1-5, with D maybe TRBD1 (5 bases). This CDR3 is 15 amino acids long. In germline, CDR1 is MNHEY, CDR2 SVGEGT. The CDR3 bases are TGTGCCAGCAGTTACCTTCGGCAGGGCAATCAGCTCCAGCATTTT. Its protein product is CASSYLRQGNQLQHF.

The chain employs TRBV7-8 and TRBJ1-5; TRBD1 matches at 8 bases. Germline trimming cut 3 bases from V and 0 bases from J; bases unmatched to any gene: 7. CDR3 length: 17 amino acids. Germline lookup yields CDR1 SGHVS and CDR2 FQNEAQ. DNA of the CDR3: TGTGCCAGCAGCTTCCGACAGGGGCGGTTTAGCAATCAGCCCCAGCATTTT. It codes for CASSFRQGRFSNQPQHF.

The gene calls are TRBV6-5 and TRBJ2-7; possible D gene TRBD2, 7 bases. Germline assignment: CDR1 MNHEY and CDR2 SVGAGI. The germline V and J ends were trimmed by 6 bases and 5 bases, with 17 bases remaining between them. The CDR3 length is 14 residues. The CDR3 DNA sequence: TGTGCCAGCAGCCCACCCGGGGGGCGGCACGAGCAGTACTTC. This sequence encodes CASSPPGGRHEQYF.

The chain combines TRBV3-1 (or the pseudogene TRBV3-2) with TRBJ2-7; 7 nucleotides match TRBD2. V lost 5 bases and J lost 0; bases outside the gene matches: 4. CDR1 and CDR2 from the germline V gene are LGHDT and YNNKEL (reference sequence). The CDR3 spans 14 residues. CDR3 in amino acids: CASSSWTSSYEQYF. CDR3 coding DNA: TGTGCCAGCAGCAGCTGGACTAGCTCCTACGAGCAGTACTTC.

This chain joins TRBV30 and TRBJ1-1, with D hard to call. Germline V lookup: CDR1 GTSNPN, CDR2 SVGIG (reference sequence). There are 16 residues in the CDR3. V shed 2 bases and J shed 0 bases, with 16 bases lying between them. The CDR3 DNA sequence: TGTGCCTGGAGTTACGCCTTAAGGCAGGTGAACACTGAAGCTTTCTTT. Amino acid sequence: CAWSYALRQVNTEAFF.

This sequence joins TRBV7-8 and TRBJ1-1; TRBD1 might be the D (6 bases). Trimming left V 5 bases short and J 3 bases short, with 10 bases between. Germline V gene sequence: CDR1 SGHVS, CDR2 FQNEAQ. The CDR3 contains 13 residues. The CDR3 sequence is CASSIQGYTEAFF. As DNA, the CDR3 is TGTGCCAGCAGCATACAGGGTTACACTGAAGCTTTCTTT.

This clone was found a few times. The rearrangement uses TRBV23-1 and TRBJ2-7; no clear D. TRBV23-1 is marked as an open reading frame, function uncertain. V was pared by 3 bases and J by 0 bases, with 12 bases between. This CDR3 has 15 residues. The CDR3 spells CASSHTQQSSYEQYF. CDR3 nucleotides: TGCGCCAGCAGTCACACACAACAGAGCTCCTACGAGCAGTACTTC.

The chain carries TRBV30 and TRBJ2-7, with TRBD2 matching 7 bases. Germline CDR1 GTSNPN, CDR2 SVGIG (reference sequence). The CDR3 runs 12 residues. J was trimmed by 0 bases and V by 5 bases; bases with no gene match: 1. For the CDR3, the DNA is TGTGCCTGGGGGGACTACTCCTACGAGCAGTACTTC. This translates into CAWGDYSYEQYF.

The chain carries TRBV12-3 or TRBV12-4 and TRBJ1-2, with a weak D call TRBD1 (6 bases). Trimming pared 5 bases from V and 13 bases from J, leaving 17 bases between. This CDR3 region has 12 residues. CDR3 protein: CASSPRTDYPTF. DNA for the CDR3: TGTGCCAGCAGTCCGAGGACAGACTACCCCACCTTC.

This clone was counted a few times. In nucleotides, the CDR3 is TGTGCCAGCAGTTACCGCGGGAGGAACACAGATACGCAGTATTTT. It yields the protein CASSYRGRNTDTQYF. V gene TRBV6-5 combines with J gene TRBJ2-3; 8 bases agree with TRBD2. CDR3 length: 15 residues. CDR1 MNHEY and CDR2 SVGAGI come from the germline V gene. Trimming removed 2 bases from V and 2 bases from J; junction bases left unmatched: 3.

This chain joins TRBV19 and TRBJ2-2; 10 positions match TRBD1. Germline V gene data show CDR1 as LNHDA and CDR2 as SQIVND (reference sequence). J was trimmed by 7 bases and V by 5 bases; bases with no gene match: 7. The CDR3 has 15 residues. The CDR3 region has the DNA TGTGCCAGTAGTGCGTCGGGACAGGGGTACGGGGAGCTGTTTTTT. Translation gives CASSASGQGYGELFF.

The CDR3 DNA sequence: TGTGCCAGCAGCGGATACGGGACTAGCGGAGCGTTCAATGAGCAGTTCTTC. Translating it yields CASSGYGTSGAFNEQFF. The rearrangement joins TRBV7-2 to TRBJ2-1; TRBD2 agrees at 11 bases. Looked up from germline, CDR1 is SGHTA and CDR2 is FQGNSA. Germline trimming cut 5 bases from V and 6 bases from J; bases unmatched to any gene: 12. The CDR3 loop spans 17 amino acids.

The chain recombines TRBV7-8 with TRBJ2-1; 8 nucleotides agree with TRBD1. The CDR3 is 15 residues long. The V gene end was trimmed by 5 bases and the J gene end by 6 bases; junction bases not matched to a gene: 9. The germline gives CDR1 SGHVS, CDR2 FQNEAQ. The CDR3 loop reads CASSTTGAQLNEQFF. CDR3 DNA: TGTGCCAGCAGCACGACAGGGGCTCAGCTCAATGAGCAGTTCTTC. The full variable domain, rest sourced from reference TRBV7-8 and TRBJ2-1, is GAGVSQSPRYKVAKRGQDVALRCDPISGHVSLFWYQQALGQGPEFLTYFQNEAQLDKSGLPSDRFFAERPEGSVSTLKIQRTQQEDSAVYLCASSTTGAQLNEQFFGPGTRLTVL.

CDR3 nucleotides: TGTGCCAGCTCACCGACTAGCCCGGCAGATACGCAGTATTTT. Its translation: CASSPTSPADTQYF. The chain joins TRBV18 to TRBJ2-3, with 7 bases aligning to TRBD2. CDR1 is KGHSH, CDR2 LQKENI, per germline. With V trimmed by 3 bases and J by 4 bases, 4 bases remained unmatched. The CDR3 consists of 14 residues.

The rearrangement uses TRBV25-1 and TRBJ1-1; D is possibly TRBD1 (5 bases). CDR3 size: 14 residues. The germline V and J ends were trimmed by 3 bases and 4 bases, with 12 bases remaining between them. Germline V gene sequence: CDR1 MGHDK, CDR2 SYGVNS. CDR3 in amino acids: CASSEVGRATEAFF. The CDR3 nucleotides read TGTGCCAGCAGTGAGGTCGGCAGGGCCACTGAAGCTTTCTTT. Based on the CDR3 plus reference TRBV25-1 and TRBJ1-1, the full variable domain is EADIYQTPRYLVIGTGKKITLECSQTMGHDKMYWYQQDPGMELHLIHYSYGVNSTEKGDLSSESTVSRIRTEHFPLTLESARPSHTSQYLCASSEVGRATEAFFGQGTRLTVV.

V and J are TRBV30 and TRBJ2-3; a possible D gene is TRBD2 (6 bases). Germline V gene sequence: CDR1 GTSNPN, CDR2 SVGIG (reference sequence). Trimming left V 5 bases short and J 1 base short, with 7 bases between. The CDR3 loop spans 12 amino acids. The chain's CDR3 is CAWVAGTDTQYF. In DNA form, the CDR3 reads TGTGCCTGGGTAGCGGGCACAGATACGCAGTATTTT.

This clone has only a few counts. The genes are TRBV24-1 and TRBJ1-2, with TRBD1 matching 9 bases. Trimming at V came to 2 bases and at J to 8 bases, leaving 14 bases not matched to a gene. CDR3 length: 17 amino acids. From germline, CDR1 is KGHDR and CDR2 SFDVKD. CDR3 protein: CATSDSRRDRVISGYTF. The CDR3 DNA is TGTGCCACCAGTGATTCCCGCCGGGACAGGGTCATTTCGGGCTACACCTTC.

This chain links TRBV7-3 with TRBJ2-1, with unresolved D. Trimming stripped 2 bases from V and 3 bases from J, with 5 bases between. CDR3 length equals 13 residues. Germline-derived CDR1 and CDR2 are SGHTA and FQGTGA. The CDR3 protein is CASSLASYNEQFF. DNA for the CDR3: TGTGCCAGCAGCTTAGCTAGCTACAATGAGCAGTTCTTC.

The rearrangement uses TRBV19 and TRBJ2-5; D is undetermined. The CDR3 is made up of 12 amino acids. Germline CDR1 is LNHDA and CDR2 is SQIVND (reference sequence). V was clipped by 3 bases and J by 5 bases, with 7 bases between them. The DNA for the CDR3 is TGTGCCAGTAGTATGAGAGGTGAGACCCAGTACTTC. As protein: CASSMRGETQYF.

The genes are TRBV28 and TRBJ2-7; maybe TRBD2 (5 bases). V dropped 6 bases and J dropped 6 bases, with 15 bases sitting between them. In germline, CDR1 is MDHEN, CDR2 SYDVKM. The CDR3 consists of 13 residues. The CDR3 loop reads CASRTTGLAEQYF. For the CDR3, the DNA is TGTGCCAGCAGGACGACCGGTCTAGCCGAGCAGTACTTC.

J is TRBJ1-1 and V is TRBV13; D perhaps matches TRBD1 (6 bases). The CDR3 is 15 amino acids. V gave up 5 bases and J gave up 4 bases, with 17 bases separating them. Germline V gene lookup returns CDR1 PRHDT and CDR2 FYEKMQ (reference sequence). CDR3 sequence reads: CASSLSTTGFTEAFF. The DNA of the CDR3 is TGTGCCAGCAGCCTGTCCACAACAGGGTTCACTGAAGCTTTCTTT.

The rearrangement uses TRBV11-3 and TRBJ1-2; 7 bases are shared with TRBD1. The CDR3 consists of 15 residues. V lost 1 base to trimming and J lost 5 bases; unmatched junction nucleotides: 7. The germline V gene encodes CDR1 SGHNT and CDR2 YENEEA. The CDR3: CASSLVRQGRYGYTF. As DNA, the CDR3 is TGTGCCAGCAGCTTAGTCCGACAGGGACGGTATGGCTACACCTTC.

This clone turned up a few times. The gene calls are TRBV3-1 (or the pseudogene TRBV3-2) and TRBJ2-2, with 10 bases fitting TRBD2. Looked up from germline, CDR1 is LGHDT and CDR2 is YNNKEL (reference sequence). J was trimmed by 7 bases and V by 0 bases; bases with no gene match: 11. CDR3 length: 18 amino acids. In DNA, the CDR3 is TGTGCCAGCAGCCAAGAGGGCCTAGCGGGAGTCTTCAGCGGGGAGCTGTTTTTT. Encoded protein: CASSQEGLAGVFSGELFF.

This rearrangement joins TRBV4-2 to TRBJ2-7, with D perhaps matching TRBD2 (6 bases). The germline gives CDR1 LGHNA, CDR2 YNFKEQ. V lost 1 base to trimming and J lost 3 bases, with 13 bases between them. CDR3 length: 15 amino acids. The CDR3 nucleotides are TGTGCCAGCAGCCAAGGAGTGGGGGGTTTCTACGAGCAGTACTTC. As protein: CASSQGVGGFYEQYF.

The gene calls are TRBV10-2 and TRBJ1-4; 9 bases are shared with TRBD1. V gave up 4 bases and J gave up 15 bases; unmatched junction bases: 6. The CDR3 totals 12 residues. CDR1 is WSHSY and CDR2 is SAAADI in the germline V gene. As DNA, the CDR3 is TGCGCCAGCAGTGCGCTCGGGGACAGGGTGTTTTTT. This translates into CASSALGDRVFF.

V gene TRBV7-8 combines with J gene TRBJ1-6; TRBD1 agrees at 10 bases. The CDR3 covers 14 residues. Germline loops: CDR1 SGHVS, CDR2 FQNEAQ. Trimming cost V 5 bases and J 10 bases; bases outside gene matches: 5. The CDR3 DNA is TGTGCCAGCAGCGCGGGACAGGGGCTCTCACCCCTCCACTTT. Amino acids: CASSAGQGLSPLHF.

This clone was picked up one time. Here the CDR3 DNA reads TGTGCCAGCTCACTGGGACAGGGTGAGCGCGAGCAGTACTTC. This gives the protein CASSLGQGEREQYF. The chain recombines TRBV18 with TRBJ2-7, with 9 bases identical to TRBD1. J was trimmed by 6 bases and V by 4 bases; bases with no gene match: 7. The CDR3 contains 14 residues. Germline V CDR1 and CDR2: KGHSH, LQKENI.

CDR3: CASSSGAQGSNQPQHF. In DNA form, the CDR3 reads TGTGCCAGCAGCTCCGGGGCACAGGGGAGCAATCAGCCCCAGCATTTT. The J gene is TRBJ1-5, the V gene TRBV7-9, with 7 nucleotides matching TRBD1. V was clipped by 4 bases and J by 1 base; unmatched bases: 7. Germline-derived CDR1 and CDR2 are SEHNR and FQNEAQ (reference sequence). The CDR3 is made up of 16 amino acids.

This chain joins TRBV12-3 or TRBV12-4 and TRBJ2-7, with D maybe TRBD2 (6 bases). V lost 5 bases and J 7 bases, leaving 12 bases between the germline ends. This CDR3 has 12 amino acids. CDR3 nucleotide sequence: TGTGCCAGCAGTCCGGGAGTATGGGAGCAGTACTTC. Translation: CASSPGVWEQYF.